This T cell receptor (beta chain) came from a study of T cells in localized non-small cell lung cancer. General study findings and limits: Among the tissues sampled, uninvolved adjacent lung had the highest T cell clonality, above tumor. Increased T cell density in blood showed an association with longer overall survival. It remains possible that heterogeneity exists, since only one tumor region was sequenced.

Measured with immunoSEQ multiplex PCR; TCRdb has only the in-frame clones, and not every one. The sample has 25,000 to 30,000 clones; around 92% are singletons. Concerning this clone: Its antigen remains unidentified.

The germline V gene has CDR1 KGHSH and CDR2 LQKENI. Deletions cut 5 bases from V and 2 bases from J, with 8 bases between. This CDR3 is built from 13 residues. This clonotype originated in a woman aged 40-69 years with stage III lung adenocarcinoma. This specimen consisted of peripheral blood mononuclear cells, obtained before any cancer treatment. V and J are TRBV18 and TRBJ2-3; D uncertain. The CDR3: CASSIFLTDTQYF. For the CDR3, the DNA is TGTGCCAGCTCAATCTTCCTCACAGATACGCAGTATTTT. The full variable domain, rest sourced from reference TRBV18 and TRBJ2-3, is NAGVMQNPRHLVRRRGQEARLRCSPMKGHSHVYWYRQLPEEGLKFMVYLQKENIIDESGMPKERFSAEFPKEGPSILRIQQVVRGDSAAYFCASSIFLTDTQYFGPGTRLTVL.